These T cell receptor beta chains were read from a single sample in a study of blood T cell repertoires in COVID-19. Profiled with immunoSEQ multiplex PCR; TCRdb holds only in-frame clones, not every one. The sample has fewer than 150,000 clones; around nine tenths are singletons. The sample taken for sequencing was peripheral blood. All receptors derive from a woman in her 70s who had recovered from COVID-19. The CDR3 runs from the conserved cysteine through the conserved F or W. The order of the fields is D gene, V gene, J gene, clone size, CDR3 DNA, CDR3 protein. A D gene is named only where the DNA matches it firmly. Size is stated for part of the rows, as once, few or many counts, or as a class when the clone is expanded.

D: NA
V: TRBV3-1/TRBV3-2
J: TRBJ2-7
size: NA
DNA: TGTGCCAGCAGCTTAAACAGGGTCCCTCTTTCCTACGAGCAGTACTTC
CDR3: CASSLNRVPLSYEQYF

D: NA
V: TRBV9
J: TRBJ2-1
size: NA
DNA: TGTGCCAGCAGCGACCCGCGGTATGAGCAGTTCTTC
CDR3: CASSDPRYEQFF

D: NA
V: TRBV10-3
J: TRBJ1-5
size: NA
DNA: TGTGCCACCTCAAACGACCCAATCGGGCAGCCCCAGCATTTT
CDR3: CATSNDPIGQPQHF

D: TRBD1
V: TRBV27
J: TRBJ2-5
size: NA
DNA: TGTGCCAGCAGTTCCAAAAGGGACAGCGCGTACCAAGAGACCCAGTACTTC
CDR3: CASSSKRDSAYQETQYF

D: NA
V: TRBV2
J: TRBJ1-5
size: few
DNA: TGTGCCAGCAGTGAACCTCGGGGGGGCAATCAGCCCCAGCATTTT
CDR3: CASSEPRGGNQPQHF

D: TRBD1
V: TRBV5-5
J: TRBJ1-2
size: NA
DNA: TGTGCCAGCAGCCCCGAGGGGGCGGGAGGCTACACCTTC
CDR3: CASSPEGAGGYTF

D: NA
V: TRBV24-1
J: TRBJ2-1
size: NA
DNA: TGTGCCACCAGTGATGCTAGAGCGACGCACAATGAGCAGTTCTTC
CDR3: CATSDARATHNEQFF

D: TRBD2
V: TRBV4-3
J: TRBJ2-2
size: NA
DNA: TGCGCCAGCAGCCCAGCCCCTAGCGGACCGAACACCGGGGAGCTGTTTTTT
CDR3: CASSPAPSGPNTGELFF

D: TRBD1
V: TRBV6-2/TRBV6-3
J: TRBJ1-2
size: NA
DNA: TGTGCCAGCAGCTTCGGACAGGGAGGCTCTAACTATGGCTACACCTTC
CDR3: CASSFGQGGSNYGYTF

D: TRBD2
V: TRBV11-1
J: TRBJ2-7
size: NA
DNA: TGTGCCAGCAGCTGGACTAGGACCAGCGACGAGCAGTACTTC
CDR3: CASSWTRTSDEQYF

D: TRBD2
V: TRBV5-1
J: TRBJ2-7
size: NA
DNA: TGCGCCAGCAGCTGGACTAGCGGGAGGTCCTACGAGCAGTACTTC
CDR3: CASSWTSGRSYEQYF

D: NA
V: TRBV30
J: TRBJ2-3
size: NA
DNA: TGTGCCTGGGGAGGGGCCCTACGCACAGATACGCAGTATTTT
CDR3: CAWGGALRTDTQYF

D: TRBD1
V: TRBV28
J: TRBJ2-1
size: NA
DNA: TGTGCCAGCACCCTCCCCGGGACAGCCTCATACAATGAGCAGTTCTTC
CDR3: CASTLPGTASYNEQFF

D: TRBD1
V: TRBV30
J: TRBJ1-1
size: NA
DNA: TGTGCCTGGAACAGGGGGCCAGGAGCTTTCTTT
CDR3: CAWNRGPGAFF

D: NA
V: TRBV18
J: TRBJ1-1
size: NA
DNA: TGTGCCAGCTCAGGAAACAGGGAGACTGAAGCTTTCTTT
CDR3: CASSGNRETEAFF

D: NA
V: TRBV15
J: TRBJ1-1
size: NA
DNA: TGTGCCACCAAAACTCAGGCCCTGGGAGCTGAAGCTTTCTTT
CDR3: CATKTQALGAEAFF

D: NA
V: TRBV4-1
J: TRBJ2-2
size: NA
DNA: TGCGCCAGCAGCCAACAAACAGGTCACTACACCGGGGAGCTGTTTTTT
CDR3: CASSQQTGHYTGELFF

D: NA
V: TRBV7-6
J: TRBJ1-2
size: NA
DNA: TGTGCCAGCAGCTTCGGGGGGGGTCATGGCTACACCTTC
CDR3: CASSFGGGHGYTF

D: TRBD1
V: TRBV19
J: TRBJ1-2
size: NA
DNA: TGTGCCAGTAGCCAACCGGGGACAGGGATGAATTATGGCTACACCTTC
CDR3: CASSQPGTGMNYGYTF

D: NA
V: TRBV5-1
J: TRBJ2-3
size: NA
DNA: TGCGCCAGCGGGCAGTCAGGGGATACGCAGTATTTT
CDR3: CASGQSGDTQYF

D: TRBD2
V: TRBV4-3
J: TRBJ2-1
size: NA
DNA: TGCGCCAGCCTCCCGGGACTAGCGGTCGGTGAGCAGTTCTTC
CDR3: CASLPGLAVGEQFF

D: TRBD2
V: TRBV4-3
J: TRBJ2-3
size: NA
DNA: TGCGCCAGCAGCCCCCTAGCGGGAAGCACAGATACGCAGTATTTT
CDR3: CASSPLAGSTDTQYF

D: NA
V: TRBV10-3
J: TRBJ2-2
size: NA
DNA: TGTGCCACAGCGGGACATATGAACACCGGGGAGCTGTTTTTT
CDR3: CATAGHMNTGELFF

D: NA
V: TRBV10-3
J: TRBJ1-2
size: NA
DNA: TGTGCCATCAACCCAGGGGACTATGGCTACACCTTC
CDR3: CAINPGDYGYTF

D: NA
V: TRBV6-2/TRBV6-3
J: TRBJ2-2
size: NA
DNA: TGTGCCAGCAGTCAACCAAGATTGCGGGTAACCGGGGAGCTGTTTTTT
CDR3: CASSQPRLRVTGELFF

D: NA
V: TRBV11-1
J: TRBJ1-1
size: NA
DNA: TGTGCCAGCAGCTTGGAGGGTTTCAAAATGAACACTGAAGCTTTCTTT
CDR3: CASSLEGFKMNTEAFF

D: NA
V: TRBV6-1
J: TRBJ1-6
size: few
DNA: TGTGCCAGCAGTGAAGAAACGGGGGGAATAAGGAATTCACCCCTCCACTTT
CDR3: CASSEETGGIRNSPLHF

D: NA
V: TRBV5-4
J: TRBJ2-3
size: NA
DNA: TGTGCCACTACGAGCGCGATTGGCACAGATACGCAGTATTTT
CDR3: CATTSAIGTDTQYF

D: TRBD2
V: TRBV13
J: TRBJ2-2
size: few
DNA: TGTGCCAGCAGCGCCTTACTAGCGGAGGCCGGGGAGCTGTTTTTT
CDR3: CASSALLAEAGELFF

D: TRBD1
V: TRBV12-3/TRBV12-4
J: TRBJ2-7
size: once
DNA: TGTGCCAGCCGGACGACAGGGGTCTACGAGCAGTACTTC
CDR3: CASRTTGVYEQYF

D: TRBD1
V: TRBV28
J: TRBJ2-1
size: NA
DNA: TGTGCCAGCAGTTTGAGGGGGCAAGGCTCCTACAATGAGCAGTTCTTC
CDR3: CASSLRGQGSYNEQFF

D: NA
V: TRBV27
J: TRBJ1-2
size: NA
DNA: TGTGCCAGCAGTTTATTGGCCAGGGTGATTGGCTACACCTTC
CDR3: CASSLLARVIGYTF

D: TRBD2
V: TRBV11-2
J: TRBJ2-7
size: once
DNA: TGTGCCAGCAGCTTGACTAGCGGGGTTTACGAGCAGTACTTC
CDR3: CASSLTSGVYEQYF

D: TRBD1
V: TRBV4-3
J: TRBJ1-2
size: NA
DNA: TGCGCCAGCAGCCAGAATATACCGGGACAGGGGATTTGGTATGGCTACACCTTC
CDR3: CASSQNIPGQGIWYGYTF

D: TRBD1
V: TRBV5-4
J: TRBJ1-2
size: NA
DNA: TGTGCCAGCAGCCCGCAGGGGGGCAACTATGGCTACACCTTC
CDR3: CASSPQGGNYGYTF

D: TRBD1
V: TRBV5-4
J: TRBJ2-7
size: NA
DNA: TGTGCCAGCAACCGACAGGGAGTAGTGTACGAGCAGTACTTC
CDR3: CASNRQGVVYEQYF

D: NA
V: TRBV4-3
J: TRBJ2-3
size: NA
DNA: TGCGCCAGCAGCCTTCTAGGGGGGGCCACTAGCACAGATACGCAGTATTTT
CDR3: CASSLLGGATSTDTQYF

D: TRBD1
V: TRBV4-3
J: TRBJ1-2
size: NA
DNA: TGCGCCAGCAGCCTCGGGACAGGGTACAACTATGGCTACACCTTC
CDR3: CASSLGTGYNYGYTF

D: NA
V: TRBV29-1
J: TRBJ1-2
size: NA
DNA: TGCAGCGTTGGGAGACAGAGTTCCTATGGCTACACCTTC
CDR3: CSVGRQSSYGYTF

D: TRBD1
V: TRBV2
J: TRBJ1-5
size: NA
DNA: TGTGCCAGCAGAAGGGGGACAGGGCAGGTAAAGCAGCCCCAGCATTTT
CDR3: CASRRGTGQVKQPQHF

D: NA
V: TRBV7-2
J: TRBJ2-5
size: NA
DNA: TGTGCCAGCAGCTCCCCTAGCCGCCCAAGAACCCAGTACTTC
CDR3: CASSSPSRPRTQYF

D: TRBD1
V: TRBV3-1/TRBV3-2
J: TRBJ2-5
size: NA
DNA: TGTGCCAGCAGCCAGACAGGGGGCGATGAGACCCAGTACTTC
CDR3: CASSQTGGDETQYF

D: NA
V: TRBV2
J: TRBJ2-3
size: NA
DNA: TGTGCCAGCAGTGGGGGTTTAGCGCTAGCAGATACGCAGTATTTT
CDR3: CASSGGLALADTQYF

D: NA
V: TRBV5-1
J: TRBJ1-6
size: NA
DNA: TGCGCCAGCAGCCCCCTTGGGGGGACGGGGCCCCTCCACTTT
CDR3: CASSPLGGTGPLHF

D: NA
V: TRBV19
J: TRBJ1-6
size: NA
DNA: TGTGCTTCGAGCTCCTATAATTCACCCCTCCACTTT
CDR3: CASSSYNSPLHF

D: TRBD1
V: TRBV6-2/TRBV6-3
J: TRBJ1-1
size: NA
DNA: TGTGCCAGCAGTTACGGGACAGCAGCTTTCTTT
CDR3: CASSYGTAAFF

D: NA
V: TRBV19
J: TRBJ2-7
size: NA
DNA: TGTGCCCCAGCCCCAGGGAACTCTATCTACGAGCAGTACTTC
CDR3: CAPAPGNSIYEQYF

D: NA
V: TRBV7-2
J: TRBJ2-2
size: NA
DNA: TGTGCCAGCAGCTTCCCTCCCGGGGCCGGGGAGCTGTTTTTT
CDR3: CASSFPPGAGELFF

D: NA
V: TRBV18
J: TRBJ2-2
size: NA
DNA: TGTGCCAGCTCACTGAGGGCCGGGGAGCTGTTTTTT
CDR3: CASSLRAGELFF

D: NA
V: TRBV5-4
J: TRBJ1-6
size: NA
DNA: TGTGCCAGCAGCTTGGGGAGCTCCTATAATTCACCCCTCCACTTT
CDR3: CASSLGSSYNSPLHF

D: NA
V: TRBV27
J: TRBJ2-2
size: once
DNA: TGTGCCAGCGCGTACGGATGGTCGGGGGCCGGGGAGCTGTTTTTT
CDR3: CASAYGWSGAGELFF

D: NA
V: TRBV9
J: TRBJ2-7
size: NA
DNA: TGTGCCAGCAGCCTAGGGGCCACCAGCTCCTACGAGCAGTACTTC
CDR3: CASSLGATSSYEQYF

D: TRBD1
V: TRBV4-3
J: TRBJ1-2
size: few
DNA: TGCGCCAGCAGCCAAGATGTGGGCAGGGGGCCGGGCTATGGCTACACCTTC
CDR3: CASSQDVGRGPGYGYTF

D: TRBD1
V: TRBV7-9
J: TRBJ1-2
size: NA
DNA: TGTGCCAGCAGCTTCAGGACAGGCTATGGCTACACCTTC
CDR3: CASSFRTGYGYTF